The clone carrying this T cell receptor (beta chain) occurred many times. What it binds is unknown. TCRdb reprocessed the reads via MiXCR and lists one record per CDR3 protein. This table holds about 320,000 distinct CDR3 sequences, 9% to 9.5% found once. This sample stems from a study of T cell repertoires in cytomegalovirus infection. Trimming at V came to 5 bases and at J to 5 bases, leaving 11 bases not matched to a gene. The CDR3 runs to 18 residues. Germline V CDR1 and CDR2: SGHTA, FQGNSA. Study results and caveats: What dominated the ex vivo response were HLA-C-restricted CMV-specific TCR beta clonotypes.

Sequencing was carried out using PBMCs. The V gene is TRBV7-2, the J gene TRBJ2-5; 16 bases fit TRBD2. This TCR was sampled from a human donor in good health (CMV status not recorded). Some clones in this sample may be carry-over from other donors' samples. The CDR3 is CASSDRRGLAGGRETQYF. For the CDR3, the DNA is TGTGCCAGCAGCGACCGCAGGGGACTAGCGGGAGGGCGGGAGACCCAGTACTTC.